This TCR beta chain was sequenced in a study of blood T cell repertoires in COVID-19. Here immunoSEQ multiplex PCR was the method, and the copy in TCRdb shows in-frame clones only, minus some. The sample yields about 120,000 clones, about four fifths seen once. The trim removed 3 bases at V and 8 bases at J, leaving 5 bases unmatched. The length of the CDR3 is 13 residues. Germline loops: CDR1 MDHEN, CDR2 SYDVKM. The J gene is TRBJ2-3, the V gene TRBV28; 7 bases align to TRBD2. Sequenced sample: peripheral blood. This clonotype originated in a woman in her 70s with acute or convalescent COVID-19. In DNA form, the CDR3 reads TGTGCCAGCAGTTTTGGTCTAGCGGTTACGCAGTATTTT. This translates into CASSFGLAVTQYF.